This TCR beta chain was sequenced during a study of memory CD4+ T cells and cytomegalovirus serostatus. V dropped 4 bases and J dropped 0 bases, with 2 bases sitting between them. Germline-derived CDR1 and CDR2 are SGHRS and YFSETQ. This CDR3 has 11 residues. Single viable CD3+CD4+CD8-CD45RO+ cells were sorted as the memory CD4+ T cells. Serostatus was set by detecting CMV pp150, pp28, p38, p52 IgG. Original methodology: After removing out-of-frame reads, around 2,000,000 distinct TCRbeta sequences remained. Profiling relied on immunoSEQ multiplex PCR, and the TCRdb table lists in-frame clones only, not all of them. Clonal size and the V and J genes are those of that table, whereas D and trimming came from the DNA. This table has 25,000 to 30,000 clones, approximately 72% appearing once. This clone was observed a few times. Its antigen is unknown. Study-wide results and limits: CD4+ memory repertoires contained about two fifths of the roughly 160 reported CMV TCRbeta sequences. CMV serostatus prediction reached median AUC 0.95, or 0.91 with US-trained model.

The sequenced material came from memory CD4+ T cells from blood. The chain uses TRBV5-1 and TRBJ2-7; D ambiguous. The clonotype was recovered from an adult in good health and CMV-seronegative. The CDR3 region has the DNA TGCGCCAGCAGCAACTCCTACGAGCAGTACTTC. Protein product: CASSNSYEQYF.